This T cell receptor (beta chain) comes out of a study of blood T cell repertoires in COVID-19 (dated by TCRdb to the early 2020s). For context, the study as a whole: Samples covering the acute and convalescent phases of COVID-19 were provided by collaborators in the United States, Italy and Spain. The material from the prospective study consisted of cDNA or gDNA derived from T cells, B-cell-depleted T cells, or PBMCs. The dataset comprised deeply sampled blood TCRbeta repertoires from subjects exposed to, actively infected with, or recovered from COVID-19. The repertoires were released in a freely available public database intended as a resource for research on the immune response to SARS-CoV-2. The samples were drawn from two sources: the first 160 participants of the ongoing ImmuneRACE study, and over 1,000 subjects contributed by 6 global collaborators. The sample metadata nearly always contained a de-identified subject ID, COVID-19 status, age in years and sex. HLA class I and class II types, where available, came from metadata supplied by the sample provider rather than from assay-based typing.

The CDR3 sequence holds 14 residues, the cysteine and phenylalanine included. Of all the DNA, just the CDR3 is kept, 42 bases in frame from base 1. V is cut by 4 bases and J by 2 bases, and the space between the germline ends is 10 bases. The germline V gene sets CDR1 to MGHRA and CDR2 to YSYEKL. Beyond this particular receptor, the publication reports: The quantity of clinical and demographic metadata differed by source and by participant and was supplied without curation.

Notes on this clone: The specificity of this receptor is unknown. Base qualities are not recorded, but no much larger clone differs from it by a single base.

In Seattle, one collaborating source enrolled patients while the infection was active and tracked those patients longitudinally over the course of disease. The collaborating institutions used their own protocols to collect whole blood in K2EDTA tubes. For TCRbeta analysis, collaborators shipped samples in one of three forms: frozen whole blood, isolated PBMCs, or DNA extracted from either of those sample types. TCRbeta CDR3 regions were amplified from genomic DNA by means of the immunoSEQ Assay, a bias-controlled multiplex PCR. Under the source paper's analysis protocol: Nucleated cell counts per sample were estimated from amplification of reference gene primers within the assay. To quantify the absolute abundance of each unique TCRbeta CDR3 rearrangement, sequence reads were collapsed and filtered. For each sample, productive Simpson clonality was calculated as the square root of Simpson's diversity index over productive rearrangements. Held by TCRdb, this immuneACCESS table contains in-frame sequences only and omits some clones. Under half of the omission traces to an unresolved V gene where checked; the cause of the rest is unknown. V and J calls and clone size are given by that table; D and trimming were obtained from the DNA. This sample has roughly 260,000 clones in its table, and more than 85% of those were observed once. Approximately 2.6% of the sample rests with the top ten.

The receptor was derived from a young adult with COVID-19, enrolled during active disease. Sequences were obtained from peripheral blood. The chain employs TRBV4-1 and TRBJ2-3; the D gene assignment is ambiguous. The bases are TGCGCCAGCAGCCCCGAGCTCTCCACAGATACGCAGTATTTT. Translated, this gives CASSPELSTDTQYF.